This T cell receptor beta chain came from a study of blood T cells in healthy people across ages. Overall study context: About one barcoded beta molecule per two T cells came from capture by template switching.

This clonotype occurred a few times. What it binds is not known. Each sample provided at least 6 micrograms of extracted total RNA. PCR was performed a second time for about 7 to 11 cycles using a sample-barcoded 5' primer and a J-beta primer mix. Each cDNA molecule received a tag from a template-switch adaptor that had 12 random nucleotides. TCRdb recomputed calls from the 5' RACE reads with MiXCR, one row per CDR3 protein. The sample yields 700,000 to 1,000,000 distinct CDR3 sequences, around 42% seen once. Study-wide results and limits: Unsorted PBMCs ruled out conclusive naive versus antigen-experienced comparison.

Sequencing was performed on blood. The sequence was obtained from a man between 60 and 75 years old in good health.

CDR3 residues: CASSQTTGSKNIQYF. The CDR3 DNA follows: TGCGCCAGCAGCCAAACTACAGGGTCCAAAAACATTCAGTACTTC. The rearrangement uses TRBV4-1 and TRBJ2-4; D perhaps matches TRBD1 (6 bases). This CDR3 spans 15 amino acids. Trimming removed 2 bases from V and 2 bases from J, with 10 bases in between. Germline assignment: CDR1 MGHRA and CDR2 YSYEKL.